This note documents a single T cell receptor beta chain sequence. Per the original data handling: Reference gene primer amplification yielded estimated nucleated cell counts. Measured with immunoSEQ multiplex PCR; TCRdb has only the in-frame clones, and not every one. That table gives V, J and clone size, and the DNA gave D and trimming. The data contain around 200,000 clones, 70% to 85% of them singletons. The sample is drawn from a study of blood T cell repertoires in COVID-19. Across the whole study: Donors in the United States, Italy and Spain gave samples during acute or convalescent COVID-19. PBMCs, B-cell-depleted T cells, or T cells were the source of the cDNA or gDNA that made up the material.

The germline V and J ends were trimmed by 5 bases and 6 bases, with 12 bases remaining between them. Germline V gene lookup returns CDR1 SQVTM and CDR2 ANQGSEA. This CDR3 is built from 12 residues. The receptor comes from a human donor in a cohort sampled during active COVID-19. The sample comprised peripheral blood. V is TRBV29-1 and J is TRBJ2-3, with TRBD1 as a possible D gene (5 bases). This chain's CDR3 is CSVRGPEDTQYF. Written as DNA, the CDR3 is TGCAGCGTTAGGGGCCCAGAGGATACGCAGTATTTT.